This TCR beta chain emerged from a study of shared clonotypes between healthy human individuals (dated by TCRdb to the early 2020s). In terms of the full investigation: Three men and a couple of women, aged 18 to 49 years, made up the cohort. For each donor, CD4 naive and CD4 memory were each given three plates, CD8 naive was given two plates, and CD8 memory was given one plate. To estimate repertoire size and how much clonotype sharing occurs between individuals, the study deeply sequenced the blood TCR repertoires of roughly 5 healthy adults. To increase sequencing depth and limit assay-specific biases, TCR repertoire library preparation and sequencing were carried out by different laboratories using diverse techniques. Between about 0.94 and 10 billion PBMCs per donor were obtained by leukapheresis.

As for this clone: Its specific antigen is unknown. Per-base qualities were not stored, and no clone one base away is much larger.

CD8 naive samples were CD45RO-negative cells positively selected for CCR7, giving a CD45RA+CCR7+ population that excluded TemRA cells. Healthy HIV-negative adults with no recently reported acute infections or vaccinations were included as donors. All donors were Caucasian adults living in Nashville, Tennessee, USA. Blood was obtained by leukapheresis, after which PBMCs were separated by Ficoll-Histopaque density gradient centrifugation and cryopreserved in liquid nitrogen vapor phase. Purity and quantity of every magnetically sorted T cell population were checked by analytical flow cytometry. From each sorted fraction, genomic DNA was isolated and quantified by UV absorbance on a Nanodrop 2000c. The germline V gene encodes CDR1 SNHLY and CDR2 FYNNEI. There are 17 amino acids in the CDR3, from cysteine to phenylalanine inclusive. The entry retains the CDR3 DNA only, 51 bases that are in frame from base 1. V lost 4 bases and J lost 2 bases, and the count of bases not matched to a germline gene is 7.

TCR CDR3 regions were amplified from genomic DNA by multiplex PCR using the deep immunoSEQ assay. For each cell subset, the extracted genomic DNA was distributed evenly across all wells of several immunoSEQ 96-well plates, and each plate served as one replicate. For sorted subsets, approximately 200 ng of genomic DNA, equivalent to some 33,000 T cell genomes, went into each replicate PCR. Purified libraries were measured with a Qubit 3.0 fluorometer, size-checked on a Bioanalyzer 2100, and measured again with the KAPA Library Quantification kit. A separate single-read 150-cycle Illumina NextSeq 550 flow cell was used to sequence each immunoSEQ 96-well plate. From the authors' description of their analysis: Because the immunoSEQ output held only junctional sequences and lacked quality scores, the filtering could not match the filtering applied to full-length reads. Sequences were annotated with PyIR, a Python wrapper for IgBLAST v1.9, and V/J genes and CDR3 were assigned using IMGT germline references. Reads were removed for weak V/J assignments (E-value above 1e-6), missing CDR3, stop codons, out-of-frame junctions, or ambiguous translated residues. V3J clonotypes were defined by identical inferred V gene, J gene, and CDR3 amino acid sequence. Percentage overlap between repertoires was calculated by dividing the number of shared unique clonotypes by the size of the smaller repertoire. Richness of each repertoire was evaluated using RTK rarefaction, the Chao1 estimator, and Recon v2.1 estimates of unobserved clonotypes. For all TCRbeta clonotypes obtained by the gDNA method from a few donors, generation probabilities were computed with OLGA. Held by TCRdb, this immuneACCESS table contains in-frame sequences only and omits some clones. Under half of the omission traces to an unresolved V gene where checked; the cause of the rest is unknown. V, J and clone size were drawn from that table, and D and trimming were deduced from the DNA. The table for this sample lists roughly 2.1 million clones; 85% to 95% of them were counted only once. The top ten constitute around 1.7% of the sample.

The research as a whole found: Even with the large sequencing depth, rarefaction of the sorted-subset datasets indicated that sequencing was incomplete. Sharing across four donors was observed for approximately 5% of naive CD4, less than 4% of naive CD8, over 2% of memory CD4, and 0.4% of memory CD8 clonotypes. Estimated clonotype richness was generally larger for naive than for memory subsets. Higher generation probabilities were observed for clonotypes shared by all four sorted-subset donors than for non-shared clonotypes. The genetic and exposure-history diversity represented was limited by the small number of donors. Pairwise subsampling indicated that sequencing depth was expected to affect the degree of clonotype sharing among donors. Only blood was sampled, and tissue TCR repertoires likely differ from those in blood.

This TCR was recovered from a man in his late teens or twenties in good health. Some clones in this sample may be carry-over from other donors' samples. Sequencing used naive CD8+ T cells from PBMCs. Taken with the paper, the label for cell subset or site translates to: CD45RA+CCR7+. The chain links TRBV2 with TRBJ2-5; TRBD2 aligns with 13 central bases. The DNA sequence is TGTGCCAGCAGTGTACTAGCGGGAGGGCCGGGTCAAGAGACCCAGTACTTC. This encodes CASSVLAGGPGQETQYF.